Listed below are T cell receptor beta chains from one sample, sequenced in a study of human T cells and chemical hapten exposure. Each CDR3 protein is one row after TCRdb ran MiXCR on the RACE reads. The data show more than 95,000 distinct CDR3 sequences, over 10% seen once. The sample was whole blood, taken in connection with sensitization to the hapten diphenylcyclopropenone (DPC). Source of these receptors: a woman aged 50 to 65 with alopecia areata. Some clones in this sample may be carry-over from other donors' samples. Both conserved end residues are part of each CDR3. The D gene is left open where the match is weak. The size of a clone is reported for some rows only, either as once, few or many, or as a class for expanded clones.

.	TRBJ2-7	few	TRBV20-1	TGCAGTGCTCGGGGCAGGGGCTACGAGCAGTACTTC	CSARGRGYEQYF
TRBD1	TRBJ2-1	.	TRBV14	TGTGCCAGCAGCCAAGCCGGGACAGTAAACAATGAGCAGTTCTTC	CASSQAGTVNNEQFF
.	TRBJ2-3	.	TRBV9	TGTGCCAGCAGCGTAGGAGGACTTGACACAGATACGCAGTATTTT	CASSVGGLDTDTQYF
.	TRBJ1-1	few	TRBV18	TGTGCCAGCTCTCCGGGGACCCCGGGGGAAGCTTTCTTT	CASSPGTPGEAFF
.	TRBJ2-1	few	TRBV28	TGTGCCAGCTCTGAGGGCAGGAGTTACAATGAGCAGTTCTTC	CASSEGRSYNEQFF
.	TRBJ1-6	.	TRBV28	TGTGCCAGCAGTTTACTCAATTCACCCCTCCACTTT	CASSLLNSPLHF
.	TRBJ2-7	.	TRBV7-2	TGTGCCAGCAGCTTAACTGCGGGCGCGGGGGAGCAGTACTTC	CASSLTAGAGEQYF
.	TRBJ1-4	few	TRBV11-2	TGTGCCAGCAGCTTCGAGAGGACCTCCGAAAAACTGTTTTTT	CASSFERTSEKLFF
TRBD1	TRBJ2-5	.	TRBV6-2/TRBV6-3	TGTGCCAGCAGTTCAGGGGGAAGGCAAGAGACCCAGTACTTC	CASSSGGRQETQYF
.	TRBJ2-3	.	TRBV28	TGTGCCAGCAGTCCACTCACCGGGACCCCTCGCGATACGCAGTATTTT	CASSPLTGTPRDTQYF
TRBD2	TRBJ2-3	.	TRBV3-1	TGTGCCAGCAGCCCCCCTATAACTAGCGGGGGGGCCGAGGATACGCAGTATTTT	CASSPPITSGGAEDTQYF
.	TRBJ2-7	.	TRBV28	TGTGCCAGCAGCTCGGCAGTCTACGAGCAGTACTTC	CASSSAVYEQYF
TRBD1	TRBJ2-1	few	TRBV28	TGTGCCAGCAGTTTCCTAGCTACAGGGGGCAAGAATGAGCAGTTCTTC	CASSFLATGGKNEQFF
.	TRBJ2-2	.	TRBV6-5	TGTGCCAGCAGTTACGAAGGCGGACGGCCGGGGGAGCTGTTTTTT	CASSYEGGRPGELFF
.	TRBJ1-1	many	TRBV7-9	TGTGCCAGCAGCTTAAACAGGGTCGAGGCTTTCTTT	CASSLNRVEAFF
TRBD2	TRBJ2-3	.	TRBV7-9	TGTGCCAGCAGCACACGGCTAGCGGGAGTATCAGATACGCAGTATTTT	CASSTRLAGVSDTQYF
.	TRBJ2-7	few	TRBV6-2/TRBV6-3	TGTGCCAGCAGTTCTCCGGACAGGGAGGGCTACGAGCAGTACTTC	CASSSPDREGYEQYF
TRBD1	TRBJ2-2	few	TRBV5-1	TGCGCCAGCAGCTTGGCCCGGACAGGGAAAAGCGGGGAGCTGTTTTTT	CASSLARTGKSGELFF
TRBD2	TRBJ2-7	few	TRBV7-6	TGTGCCAGCAGCTCCGGACTAGCGGGAAGAAGTGAGCAGTACTTC	CASSSGLAGRSEQYF
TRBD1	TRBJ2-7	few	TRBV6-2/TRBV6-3	TGTGCCAGCAGTACGCCGGGACAGGGATCCGACGAGCAGTACTTC	CASSTPGQGSDEQYF
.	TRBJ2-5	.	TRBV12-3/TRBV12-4	TGTGCCAGCCTCCTGGGGGGAGAGACCCAGTACTTC	CASLLGGETQYF
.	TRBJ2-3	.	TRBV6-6	TGTGCCAGCAGTTACCGCCAGGCGGGGTCCACAGATACGCAGTATTTT	CASSYRQAGSTDTQYF
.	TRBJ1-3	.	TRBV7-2	TGTGCCAGCAGCGGAGGTGGTTATGCAGGAAACACCATATATTTT	CASSGGGYAGNTIYF
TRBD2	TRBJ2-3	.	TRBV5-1	TGCGCCAGCAGCTTGGCCGGGGCTAGCGGGAGGGCCCTAGATACGCAGTATTTT	CASSLAGASGRALDTQYF
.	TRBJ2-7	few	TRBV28	TGTGCCAGCAGACAGGGAACCTACGAGCAGTACTTC	CASRQGTYEQYF
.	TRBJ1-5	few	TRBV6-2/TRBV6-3	TGTGCCAGCAGTTACCCCTCAGCCGGCAATCAGCCCCAGCATTTT	CASSYPSAGNQPQHF
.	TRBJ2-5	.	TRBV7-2	TGTGCCAGCAGCTTTGCCCTAGGCCAAGAGACCCAGTACTTC	CASSFALGQETQYF
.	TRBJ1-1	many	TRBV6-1	TGTGCCAGCAGTGGGATAAAGACTGAAGCTTTCTTT	CASSGIKTEAFF
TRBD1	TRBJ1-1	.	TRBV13	TGTGCCAGCAGCAAGGACCGGGACAGGGATTGGTGGAGGTACACTGAAGCTTTCTTT	CASSKDRDRDWWRYTEAFF
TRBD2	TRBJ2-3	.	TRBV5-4	TGTGCCAGCAGCTCTGGAGGGCTAGCGGACACAGATACGCAGTATTTT	CASSSGGLADTDTQYF
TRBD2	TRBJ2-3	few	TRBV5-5	TGTGCCAGCAGCTTGGGCTCGACTAGCGGGGGAAGCACAGATACGCAGTATTTT	CASSLGSTSGGSTDTQYF
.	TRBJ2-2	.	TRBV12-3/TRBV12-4	TGTGCCAGCAGTCAACGACAGAACACCGGGGAGCTGTTTTTT	CASSQRQNTGELFF
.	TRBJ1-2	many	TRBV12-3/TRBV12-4	TGTGCCAGCAGGAACACACGGGGCGGAGACACCTTC	CASRNTRGGDTF
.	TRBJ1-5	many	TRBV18	TGTGCCAGCTCTCCGGGTCACAATCAGCCCCAGCATTTT	CASSPGHNQPQHF
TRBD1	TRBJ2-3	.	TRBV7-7	TGTGCTAGCAGGCGACAGGGGGCCGGAGATACGCAGTATTTT	CASRRQGAGDTQYF
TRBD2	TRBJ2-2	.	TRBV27	TGTGCCAGCAGGACGGGACTAGCGGGAGGTTATACCGGGGAGCTGTTTTTT	CASRTGLAGGYTGELFF
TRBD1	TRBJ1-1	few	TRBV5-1	TGCGCCAGCAGCTTGGTCGGGACAGATACCACTGAAGCTTTCTTT	CASSLVGTDTTEAFF
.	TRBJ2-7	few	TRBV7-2	TGTGCCAGCAGCTTAGTCGTAGTGGGGGGATCCTACGAGCAGTACTTC	CASSLVVVGGSYEQYF
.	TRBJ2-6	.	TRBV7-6	TGTGCCAGCAGCCCCCAACATGACTCTGGGGCCAACGTCCTGACTTTC	CASSPQHDSGANVLTF
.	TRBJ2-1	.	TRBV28	TGTGCCAGCAGCGTTATGGGGCACAATGAGCAGTTCTTC	CASSVMGHNEQFF
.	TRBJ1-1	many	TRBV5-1	TGCGCCAGCAGCTTGGATGGGGGGTTGAACACTGAAGCTTTCTTT	CASSLDGGLNTEAFF
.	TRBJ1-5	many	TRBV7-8	TGTGCCAGCAGCATAGTTGACCTGAATCAGCCCCAGCATTTT	CASSIVDLNQPQHF
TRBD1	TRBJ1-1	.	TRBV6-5	TGTGCCAGCAGTTACGACAGGGGGGTGACTGAAGCTTTCTTT	CASSYDRGVTEAFF
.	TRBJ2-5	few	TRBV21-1	TGTGCCAGCAGCAAACCCACAGGGGCCCTATCGACCCAGTACTTC	CASSKPTGALSTQYF
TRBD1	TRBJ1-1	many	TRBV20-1	TGCAGTGCTAGAACAGGGGGCTTTGAAGCTTTCTTT	CSARTGGFEAFF
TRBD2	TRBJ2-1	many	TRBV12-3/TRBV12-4	TGTGCCAGCACTCCCCTGGGACTAGCGACCTACAATGAGCAGTTCTTC	CASTPLGLATYNEQFF
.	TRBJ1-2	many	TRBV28	TGTGCCAGCCAGGAGGTGGGGCAGGCCGGCAACTATGGCTACACCTTC	CASQEVGQAGNYGYTF
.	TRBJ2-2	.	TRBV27	TGTGCCAGCAGCCAAGGTGTTACCGGGGAGCTGTTTTTT	CASSQGVTGELFF
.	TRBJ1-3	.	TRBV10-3	TGTGCCATCAGTGAGTTGGTTTTCGGGACTGGAAACACCATATATTTT	CAISELVFGTGNTIYF
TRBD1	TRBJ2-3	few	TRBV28	TGTGCCAGCAGTCCAGGGACAGGAGCTAGCACAGATACGCAGTATTTT	CASSPGTGASTDTQYF
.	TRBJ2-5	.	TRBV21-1	TGTGCCAGCAGCGCTCGGAGTGACAGTGAGACCCAGTACTTC	CASSARSDSETQYF
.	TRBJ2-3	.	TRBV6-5	TGTGTCAGCAGTTATTTCGCCGGGTATGACACAGATACGCAGTATTTT	CVSSYFAGYDTDTQYF
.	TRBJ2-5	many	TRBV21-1	TGTGCCAGCAGCCCACTAGGACAGACGGAAGAGACCCAGTACTTC	CASSPLGQTEETQYF
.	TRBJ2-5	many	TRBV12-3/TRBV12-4	TGTGCCAGCAGTTCACAGGGTCGTGAGACCCAGTACTTC	CASSSQGRETQYF
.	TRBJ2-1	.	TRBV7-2	TGTGCCAGCAGCTCCGAGGGGCGGGAACCCTACAATGAGCAGTTCTTC	CASSSEGREPYNEQFF
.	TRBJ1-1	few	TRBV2	TGTGCCAGCCACCGACTCGCGGGAGCTTTCTTT	CASHRLAGAFF
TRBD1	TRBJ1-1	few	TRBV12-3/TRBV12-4	TGTGCCAGCAGGCGACAGGGGACTGAAGCTTTCTTT	CASRRQGTEAFF
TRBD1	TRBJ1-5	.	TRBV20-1	TGCAGTGCTACGGGGACAGGGGCGACCAATCAGCCCCAGCATTTT	CSATGTGATNQPQHF
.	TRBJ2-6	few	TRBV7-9	TGTGCCAGCAGTGAAACAACTGGGGCCAACGTCCTGACTTTC	CASSETTGANVLTF
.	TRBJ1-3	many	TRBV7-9	TGTGCCAGCATCTCCACCGCCGTTACTACCATATATTTT	CASISTAVTTIYF